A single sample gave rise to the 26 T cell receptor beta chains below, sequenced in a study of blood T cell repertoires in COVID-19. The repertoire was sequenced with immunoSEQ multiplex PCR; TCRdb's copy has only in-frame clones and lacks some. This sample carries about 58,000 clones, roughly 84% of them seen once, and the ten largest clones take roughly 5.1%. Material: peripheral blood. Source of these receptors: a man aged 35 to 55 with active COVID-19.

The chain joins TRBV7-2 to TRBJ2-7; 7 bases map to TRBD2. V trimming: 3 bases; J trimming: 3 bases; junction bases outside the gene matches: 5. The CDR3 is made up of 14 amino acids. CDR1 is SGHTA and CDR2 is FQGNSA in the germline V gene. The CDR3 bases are TGTGCCAGCAGCTTCCTAGCGGACCACTACGAGCAGTACTTC. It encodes CASSFLADHYEQYF.

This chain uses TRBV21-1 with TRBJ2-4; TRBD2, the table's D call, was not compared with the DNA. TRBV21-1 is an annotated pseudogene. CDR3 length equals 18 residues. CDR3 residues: CATDQASGILLAKNIQYF. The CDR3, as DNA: TGTGCCACGGACCAGGCTAGCGGGATACTACTAGCCAAAAACATTCAGTACTTC.

CDR3 nucleotide sequence: TGTGCCAACGCATTTGCAGGAGGGCCGTCCTACGAGCAGTACTTC. Amino acids: CANAFAGGPSYEQYF. This rearrangement joins TRBV6-9 to TRBJ2-7; tentative D call: TRBD2 (6 bases). CDR1 and CDR2 from the germline V gene are MNHGY and SVAAGI. The CDR3 contains 15 residues. Trimming took 10 bases from V and 1 from J, leaving 20 bases between them.

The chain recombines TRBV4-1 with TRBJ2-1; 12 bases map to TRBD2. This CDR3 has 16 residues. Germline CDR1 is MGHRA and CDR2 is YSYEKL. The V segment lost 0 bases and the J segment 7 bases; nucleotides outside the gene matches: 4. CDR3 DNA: TGCGCCAGCAGCCAAGACCTAGCGGGAGGGAAAAATGAGCAGTTCTTC. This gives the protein CASSQDLAGGKNEQFF.

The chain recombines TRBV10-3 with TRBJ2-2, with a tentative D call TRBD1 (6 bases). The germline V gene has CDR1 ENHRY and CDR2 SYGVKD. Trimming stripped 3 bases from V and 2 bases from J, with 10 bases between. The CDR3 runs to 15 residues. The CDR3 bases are TGTGCCATCAGTGAAGGGACACAAAACACCGGGGAGCTGTTTTTT. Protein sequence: CAISEGTQNTGELFF.

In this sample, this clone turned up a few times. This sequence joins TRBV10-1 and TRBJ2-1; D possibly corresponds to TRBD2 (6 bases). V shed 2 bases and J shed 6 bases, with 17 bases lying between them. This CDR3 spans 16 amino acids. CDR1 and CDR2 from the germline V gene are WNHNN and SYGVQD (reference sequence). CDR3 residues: CASSEVLASGFNEQFF. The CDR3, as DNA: TGCGCCAGCAGTGAGGTACTAGCCTCGGGATTCAATGAGCAGTTCTTC.

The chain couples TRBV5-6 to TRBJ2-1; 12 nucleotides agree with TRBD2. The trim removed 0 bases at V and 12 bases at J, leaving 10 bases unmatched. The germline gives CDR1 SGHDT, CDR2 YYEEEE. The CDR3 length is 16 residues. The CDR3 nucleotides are TGTGCCAGCAGCTTGGTGGCTAGCGGGAGGGATCTGGCGCAGTTCTTC. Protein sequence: CASSLVASGRDLAQFF.

CDR3 nucleotide sequence: TGCGCCAGCAGCCTGGGACAGGGGGATGAGCAGTTCTTC. This sequence encodes CASSLGQGDEQFF. The chain couples TRBV5-1 to TRBJ2-1, with TRBD1 matching 11 bases. This CDR3 has 13 residues. Germline CDR1 SGHRS, CDR2 YFSETQ. The junction had 2 bases not matched to a gene; V was cut back by 4 bases and J by 8 bases.

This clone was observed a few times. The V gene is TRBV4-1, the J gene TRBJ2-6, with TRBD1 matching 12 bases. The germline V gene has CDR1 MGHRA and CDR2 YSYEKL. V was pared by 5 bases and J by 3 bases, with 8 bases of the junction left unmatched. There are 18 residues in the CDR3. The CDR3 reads CASSITGTGGFGANVLTF. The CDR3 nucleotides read TGCGCCAGCAGCATAACCGGGACAGGGGGCTTTGGGGCCAACGTCCTGACTTTC.

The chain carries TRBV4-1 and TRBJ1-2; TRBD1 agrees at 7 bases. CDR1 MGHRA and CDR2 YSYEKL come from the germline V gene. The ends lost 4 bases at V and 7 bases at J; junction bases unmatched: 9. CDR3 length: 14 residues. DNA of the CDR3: TGCGCCAGCAGCCCCCTCGGGACAGAAAGTGGCTACACCTTC. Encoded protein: CASSPLGTESGYTF.

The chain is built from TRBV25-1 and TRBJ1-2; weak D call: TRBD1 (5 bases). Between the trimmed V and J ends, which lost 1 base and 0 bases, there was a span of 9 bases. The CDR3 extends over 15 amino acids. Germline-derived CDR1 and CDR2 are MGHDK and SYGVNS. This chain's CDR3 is CASSEWRGANYGYTF. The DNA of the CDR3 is TGTGCCAGCAGTGAATGGCGGGGCGCTAACTATGGCTACACCTTC.

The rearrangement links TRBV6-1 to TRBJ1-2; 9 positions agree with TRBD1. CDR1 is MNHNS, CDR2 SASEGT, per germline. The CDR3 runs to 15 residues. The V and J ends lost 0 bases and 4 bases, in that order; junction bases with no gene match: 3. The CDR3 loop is CASSEATGGIYGYTF. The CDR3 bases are TGTGCCAGCAGTGAAGCGACAGGGGGGATCTATGGCTACACCTTC.

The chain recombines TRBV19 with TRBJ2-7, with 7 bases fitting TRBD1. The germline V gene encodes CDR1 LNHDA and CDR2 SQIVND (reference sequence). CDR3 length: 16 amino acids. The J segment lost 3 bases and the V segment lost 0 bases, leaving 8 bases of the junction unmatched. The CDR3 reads CASSIEDKGASYEQYF. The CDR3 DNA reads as TGTGCCAGTAGTATAGAGGACAAGGGGGCAAGCTACGAGCAGTACTTC.

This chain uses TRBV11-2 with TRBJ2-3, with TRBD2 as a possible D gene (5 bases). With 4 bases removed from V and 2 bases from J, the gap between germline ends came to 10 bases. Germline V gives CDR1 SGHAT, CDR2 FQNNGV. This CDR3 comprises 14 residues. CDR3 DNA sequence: TGTGCCAGCAGCTCTCACGGACTCACAGATACGCAGTATTTT. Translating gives CASSSHGLTDTQYF. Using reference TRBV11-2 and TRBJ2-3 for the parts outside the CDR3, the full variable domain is EAGVAQSPRYKIIEKRQSVAFWCNPISGHATLYWYQQILGQGPKLLIQFQNNGVVDDSQLPKDRFSAERLKGVDSTLKIQPAKLEDSAVYLCASSSHGLTDTQYFGPGTRLTVL.

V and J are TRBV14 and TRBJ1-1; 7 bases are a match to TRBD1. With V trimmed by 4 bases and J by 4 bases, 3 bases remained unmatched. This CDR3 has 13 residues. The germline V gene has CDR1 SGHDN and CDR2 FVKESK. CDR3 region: CASSRNRGTEAFF. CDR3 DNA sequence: TGTGCCAGCAGCCGGAACAGGGGCACTGAAGCTTTCTTT.

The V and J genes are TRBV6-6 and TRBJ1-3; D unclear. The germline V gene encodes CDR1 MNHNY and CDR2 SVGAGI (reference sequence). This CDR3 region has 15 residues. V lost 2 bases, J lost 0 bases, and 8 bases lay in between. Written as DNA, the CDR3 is TGTGCCAGCAGTTACGAGGAACACTCTGGAAACACCATATATTTT. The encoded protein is CASSYEEHSGNTIYF.

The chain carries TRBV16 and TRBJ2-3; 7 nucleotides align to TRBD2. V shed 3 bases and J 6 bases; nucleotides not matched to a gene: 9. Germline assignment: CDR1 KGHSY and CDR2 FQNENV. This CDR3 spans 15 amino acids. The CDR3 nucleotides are TGTGCCAGCAGCCAGCGGGGGAGAATGGAGGATACGCAGTATTTT. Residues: CASSQRGRMEDTQYF.

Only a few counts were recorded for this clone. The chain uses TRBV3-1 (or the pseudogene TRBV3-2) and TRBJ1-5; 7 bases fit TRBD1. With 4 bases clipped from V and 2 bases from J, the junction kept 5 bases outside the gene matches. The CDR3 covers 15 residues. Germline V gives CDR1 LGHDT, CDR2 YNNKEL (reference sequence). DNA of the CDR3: TGTGCCAGCAGCCTTGCTACAGGGGGCAATCAGCCCCAGCATTTT. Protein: CASSLATGGNQPQHF.

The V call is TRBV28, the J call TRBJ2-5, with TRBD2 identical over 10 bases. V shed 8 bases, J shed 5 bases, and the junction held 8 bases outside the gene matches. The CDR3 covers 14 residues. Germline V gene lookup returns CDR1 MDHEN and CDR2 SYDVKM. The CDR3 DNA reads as TGTGCCAGCCATAAAGCGGGAGGGAGCGAGACCCAGTACTTC. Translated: CASHKAGGSETQYF.

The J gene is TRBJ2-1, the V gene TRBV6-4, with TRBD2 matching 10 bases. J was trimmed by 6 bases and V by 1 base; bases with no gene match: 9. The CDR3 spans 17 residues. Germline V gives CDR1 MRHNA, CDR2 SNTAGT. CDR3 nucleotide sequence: TGTGCCAGCAGTGACTATGAGCGGGAGGGCATTCTCAATGAGCAGTTCTTC. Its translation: CASSDYEREGILNEQFF.

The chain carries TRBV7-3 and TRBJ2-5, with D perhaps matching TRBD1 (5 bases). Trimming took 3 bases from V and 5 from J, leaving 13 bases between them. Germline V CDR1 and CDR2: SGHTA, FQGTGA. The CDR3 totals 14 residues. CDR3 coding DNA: TGTGCCAGCAGCTTTGCCGAGAAGGGGGAGACCCAGTACTTC. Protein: CASSFAEKGETQYF.

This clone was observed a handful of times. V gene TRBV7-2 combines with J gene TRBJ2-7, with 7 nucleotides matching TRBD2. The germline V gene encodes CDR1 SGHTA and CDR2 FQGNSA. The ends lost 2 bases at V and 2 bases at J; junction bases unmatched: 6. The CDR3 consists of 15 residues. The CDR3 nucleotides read TGTGCCAGCAGCTTAACATCTAGCGGCCCCTACGAGCAGTACTTC. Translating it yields CASSLTSSGPYEQYF.

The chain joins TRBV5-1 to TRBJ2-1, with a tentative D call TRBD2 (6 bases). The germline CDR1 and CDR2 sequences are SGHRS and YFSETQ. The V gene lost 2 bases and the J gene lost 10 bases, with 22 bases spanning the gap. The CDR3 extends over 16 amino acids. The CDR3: CASSLLRRDRSGEQFF. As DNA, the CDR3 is TGCGCCAGCAGCTTACTTCGGAGGGATCGGTCGGGGGAGCAGTTCTTC.

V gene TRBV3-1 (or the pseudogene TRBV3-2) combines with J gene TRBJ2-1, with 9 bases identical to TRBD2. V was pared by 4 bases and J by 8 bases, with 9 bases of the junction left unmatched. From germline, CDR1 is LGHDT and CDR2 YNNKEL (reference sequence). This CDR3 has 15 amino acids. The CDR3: CASSPTAGGRDEQFF. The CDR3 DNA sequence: TGTGCCAGCAGCCCTACCGCGGGAGGGCGCGATGAGCAGTTCTTC.

The CDR3 protein is CASSLQGAFQETQYF. In DNA, the CDR3 is TGTGCCAGCAGTCTACAGGGGGCCTTCCAAGAGACCCAGTACTTC. This chain links TRBV28 with TRBJ2-5, with TRBD1 matching 9 bases. The CDR3 totals 15 residues. The junction had 5 bases not matched to a gene; V was cut back by 5 bases and J by 1 base. Germline values: CDR1 MDHEN, CDR2 SYDVKM.

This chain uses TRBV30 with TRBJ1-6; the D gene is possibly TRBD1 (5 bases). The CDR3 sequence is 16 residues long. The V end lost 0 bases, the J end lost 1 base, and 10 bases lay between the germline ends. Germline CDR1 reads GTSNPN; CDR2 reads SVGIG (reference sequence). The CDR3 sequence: CAWSVWRGSYNSPLHF. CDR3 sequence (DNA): TGTGCCTGGAGTGTGTGGCGGGGGTCCTATAATTCACCCCTCCACTTT. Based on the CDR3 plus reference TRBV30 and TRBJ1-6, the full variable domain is SQTIHQWPATLVQPVGSPLSLECTVEGTSNPNLYWYRQAAGRGLQLLFYSVGIGQISSEVPQNLSASRPQDRQFILSSKKLLLSDSGFYLCAWSVWRGSYNSPLHFGNGTRLTVT.